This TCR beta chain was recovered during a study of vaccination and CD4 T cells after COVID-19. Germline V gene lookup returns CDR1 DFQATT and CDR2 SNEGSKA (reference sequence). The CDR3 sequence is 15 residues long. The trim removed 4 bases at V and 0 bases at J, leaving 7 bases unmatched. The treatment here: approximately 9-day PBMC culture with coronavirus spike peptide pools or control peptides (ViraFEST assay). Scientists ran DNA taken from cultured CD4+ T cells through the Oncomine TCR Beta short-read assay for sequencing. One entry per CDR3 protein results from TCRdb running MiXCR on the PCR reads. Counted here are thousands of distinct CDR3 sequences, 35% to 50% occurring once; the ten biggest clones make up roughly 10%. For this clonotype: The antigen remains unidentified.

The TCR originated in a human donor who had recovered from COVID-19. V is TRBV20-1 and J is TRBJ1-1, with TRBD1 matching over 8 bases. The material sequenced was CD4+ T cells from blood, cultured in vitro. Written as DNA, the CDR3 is TGCAGTGCTACGGGCAGGGGGCCCATGAACACTGAAGCTTTCTTT. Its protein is CSATGRGPMNTEAFF.